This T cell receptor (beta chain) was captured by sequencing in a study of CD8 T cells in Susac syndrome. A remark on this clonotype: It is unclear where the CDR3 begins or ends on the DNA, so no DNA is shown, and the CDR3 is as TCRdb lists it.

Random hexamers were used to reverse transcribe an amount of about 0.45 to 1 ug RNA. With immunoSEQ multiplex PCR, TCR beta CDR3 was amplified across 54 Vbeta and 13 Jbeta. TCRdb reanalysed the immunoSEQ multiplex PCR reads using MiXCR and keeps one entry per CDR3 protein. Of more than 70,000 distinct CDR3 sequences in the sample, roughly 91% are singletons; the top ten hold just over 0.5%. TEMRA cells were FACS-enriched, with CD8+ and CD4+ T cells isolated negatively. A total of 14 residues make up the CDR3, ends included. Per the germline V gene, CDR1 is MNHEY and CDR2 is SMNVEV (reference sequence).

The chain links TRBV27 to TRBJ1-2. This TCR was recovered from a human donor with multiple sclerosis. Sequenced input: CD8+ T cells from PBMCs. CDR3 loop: CASSSSGLNYGYTF.